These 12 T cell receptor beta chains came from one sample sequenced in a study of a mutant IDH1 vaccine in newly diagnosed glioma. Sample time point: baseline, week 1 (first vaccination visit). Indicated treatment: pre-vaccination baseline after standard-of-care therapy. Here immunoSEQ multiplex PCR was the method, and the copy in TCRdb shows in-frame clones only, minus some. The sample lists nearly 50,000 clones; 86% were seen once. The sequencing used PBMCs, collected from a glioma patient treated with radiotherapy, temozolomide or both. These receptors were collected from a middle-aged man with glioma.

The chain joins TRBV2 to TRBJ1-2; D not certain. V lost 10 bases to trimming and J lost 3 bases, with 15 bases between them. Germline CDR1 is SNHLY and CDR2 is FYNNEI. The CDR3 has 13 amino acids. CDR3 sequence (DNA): TGTGCCAACGGGCTTTACCGTGACTATGGCTACACCTTC. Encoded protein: CANGLYRDYGYTF.

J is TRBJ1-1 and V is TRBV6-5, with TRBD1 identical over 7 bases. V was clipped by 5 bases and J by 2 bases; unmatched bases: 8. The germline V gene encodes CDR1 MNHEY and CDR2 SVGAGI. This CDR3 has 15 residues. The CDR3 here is CASSPDRVSNTEAFF. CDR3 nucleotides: TGTGCCAGCAGTCCCGACAGGGTTTCTAACACTGAAGCTTTCTTT.

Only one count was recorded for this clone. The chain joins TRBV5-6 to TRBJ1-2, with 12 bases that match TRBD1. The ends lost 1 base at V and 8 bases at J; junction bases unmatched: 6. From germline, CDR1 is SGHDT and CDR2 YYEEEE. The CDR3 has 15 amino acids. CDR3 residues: CASSLPGQGASGYTF. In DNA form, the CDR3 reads TGTGCCAGCAGCTTGCCGGGACAGGGGGCTTCCGGCTACACCTTC.

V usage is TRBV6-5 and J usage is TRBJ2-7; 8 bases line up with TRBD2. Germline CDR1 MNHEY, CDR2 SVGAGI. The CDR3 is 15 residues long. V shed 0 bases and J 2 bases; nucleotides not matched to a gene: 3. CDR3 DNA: TGTGCCAGCAGTTACTCGCAACTAGCGGCCTACGAGCAGTACTTC. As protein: CASSYSQLAAYEQYF.

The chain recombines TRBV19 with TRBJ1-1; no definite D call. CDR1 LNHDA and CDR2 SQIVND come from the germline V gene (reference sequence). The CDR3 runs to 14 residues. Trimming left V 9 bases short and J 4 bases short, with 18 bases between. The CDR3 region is CASSRADGVTEAFF. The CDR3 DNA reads TGTGCCAGCTCGAGGGCGGATGGGGTCACTGAAGCTTTCTTT.

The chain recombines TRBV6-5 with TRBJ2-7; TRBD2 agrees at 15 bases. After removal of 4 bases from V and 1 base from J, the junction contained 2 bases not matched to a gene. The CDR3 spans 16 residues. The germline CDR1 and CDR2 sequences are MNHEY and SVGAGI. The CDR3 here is CASSFGLAGGSYEQYF. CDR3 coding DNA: TGTGCCAGCAGTTTCGGACTAGCGGGAGGGTCCTACGAGCAGTACTTC.

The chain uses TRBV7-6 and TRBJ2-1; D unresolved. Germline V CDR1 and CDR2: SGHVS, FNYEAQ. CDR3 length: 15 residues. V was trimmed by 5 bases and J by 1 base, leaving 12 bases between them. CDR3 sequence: CASSPAGWSYNEQFF. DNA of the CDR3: TGTGCCAGCAGCCCGGCCGGATGGTCCTACAATGAGCAGTTCTTC. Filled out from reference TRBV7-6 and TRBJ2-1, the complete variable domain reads GAGVSQSPRYKVTKRGQDVALRCDPISGHVSLYWYRQALGQGPEFLTYFNYEAQQDKSGLPNDRFSAERPEGSISTLTIQRTEQRDSAMYRCASSPAGWSYNEQFFGPGTRLTVL.

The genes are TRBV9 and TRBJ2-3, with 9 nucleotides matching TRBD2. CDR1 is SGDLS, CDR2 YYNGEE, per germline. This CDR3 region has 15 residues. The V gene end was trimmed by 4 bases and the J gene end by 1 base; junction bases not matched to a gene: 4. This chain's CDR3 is CASSFRLAGTDTQYF. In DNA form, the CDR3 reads TGTGCCAGCAGCTTCAGACTAGCGGGCACAGATACGCAGTATTTT.

The CDR3 bases are TGTGCCAGCAGTGGGGGAGGGCGCTCAGAGCAGTTCTTC. It encodes CASSGGGRSEQFF. The J gene is TRBJ2-1, the V gene TRBV7-9; TRBD2 agrees at 7 bases. The CDR3 loop spans 13 amino acids. In germline, CDR1 is SEHNR, CDR2 FQNEAQ (reference sequence). With V trimmed by 6 bases and J by 10 bases, 9 bases remained unmatched.

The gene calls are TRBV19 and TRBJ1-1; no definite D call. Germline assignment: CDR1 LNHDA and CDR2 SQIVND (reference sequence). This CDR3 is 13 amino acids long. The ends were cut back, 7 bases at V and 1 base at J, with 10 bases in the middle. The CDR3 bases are TGTGCCAGTAAAGGCAGGCGGAACACTGAAGCTTTCTTT. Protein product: CASKGRRNTEAFF.

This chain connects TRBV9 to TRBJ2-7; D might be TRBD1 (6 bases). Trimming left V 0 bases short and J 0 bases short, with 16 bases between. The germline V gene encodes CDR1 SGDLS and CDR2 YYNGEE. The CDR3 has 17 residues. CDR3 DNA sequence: TGTGCCAGCAGCGTAGCTGGTTTGGGGGCCCCCTCCTACGAGCAGTACTTC. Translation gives CASSVAGLGAPSYEQYF.

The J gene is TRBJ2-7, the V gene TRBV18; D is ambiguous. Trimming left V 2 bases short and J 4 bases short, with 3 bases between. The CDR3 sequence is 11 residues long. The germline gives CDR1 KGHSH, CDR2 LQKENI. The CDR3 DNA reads TGTGCCAGCTCACCAGGATACGAGCAGTACTTC. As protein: CASSPGYEQYF.